The 10 T cell receptor beta chains listed next were all sequenced from one sample in a study of blood T cell repertoires in COVID-19. Method: immunoSEQ multiplex PCR; TCRdb's copy keeps in-frame clones and lacks some. The sample has about 44,000 clones; 87% are singletons. Specimen: peripheral blood. All receptors derive from a human donor in a cohort sampled during active COVID-19.

This rearrangement joins TRBV18 to TRBJ2-5; 8 nucleotides align to TRBD2. The CDR3 runs to 18 residues. V shed 0 bases, J shed 0 bases, and the junction held 9 bases outside the gene matches. CDR1 and CDR2 (germline): KGHSH, LQKENI. CDR3 DNA: TGTGCCAGCTCACCACCTAATAGCGGGAAACGCGACCAAGAGACCCAGTACTTC. Translated: CASSPPNSGKRDQETQYF.

The CDR3, as DNA: TGTGCCAGCAGCTTGCCGAACTTTGAAGCTTTCTTT. Protein product: CASSLPNFEAFF. The V gene is TRBV5-4, the J gene TRBJ1-1, with no clear D. V lost 1 base and J 7 bases, leaving 8 bases between the germline ends. Germline V CDR1 and CDR2: SGHNT, YYREEE (reference sequence). The CDR3 has 12 amino acids.

This clone was detected only once. The chain joins TRBV28 to TRBJ2-7; TRBD2 aligns across 8 bases. The CDR3 consists of 14 residues. V was pared by 6 bases and J by 2 bases, with 6 bases of the junction left unmatched. In germline, CDR1 is MDHEN, CDR2 SYDVKM. The CDR3 here is CASSGAGATYEQYF. The CDR3, as DNA: TGTGCCAGCAGCGGAGCGGGAGCCACCTACGAGCAGTACTTC.

The chain employs TRBV10-1 and TRBJ2-5; D not certain. Trimming shortened V by 3 bases and J by 0 bases, and 5 bases separated the two germline ends. The CDR3 consists of 13 residues. CDR1 and CDR2 from the germline V gene are WNHNN and SYGVQD (reference sequence). CDR3 DNA: TGCGCCAGCAGTGACCCTTACCAAGAGACCCAGTACTTC. This encodes CASSDPYQETQYF.

This clone was seen a single time. The J gene is TRBJ2-3, the V gene TRBV5-1; 8 nucleotides line up with TRBD1. In germline, CDR1 is SGHRS, CDR2 YFSETQ. The CDR3 covers 16 residues. V shed 4 bases and J 1 base; nucleotides not matched to a gene: 8. The CDR3 coding sequence is TGCGCCAGCAGCAAGAGGACAGGGCGGGGCACAGATACGCAGTATTTT. It translates to CASSKRTGRGTDTQYF.

The CDR3 region is CASSGGSGINTEAFF. The CDR3 DNA follows: TGTGCCAGCAGCGGAGGGTCCGGGATAAACACTGAAGCTTTCTTT. V is TRBV5-4 and J is TRBJ1-1; D call uncertain. Germline CDR1 and CDR2: SGHNT and YYREEE (reference sequence). CDR3 length: 15 amino acids. Trimming shortened V by 4 bases and J by 2 bases, and 15 bases separated the two germline ends.

The gene calls are TRBV28 and TRBJ2-6; 11 bases are shared with TRBD1. V lost 6 bases, J lost 2 bases, and 6 bases stayed unmatched. CDR1 and CDR2 from the germline V gene are MDHEN and SYDVKM. CDR3 size: 17 residues. The CDR3 loop reads CASRTPGQGAGANVLTF. The CDR3, as DNA: TGTGCCAGCAGGACTCCGGGACAGGGGGCTGGGGCCAACGTCCTGACTTTC.

This chain connects TRBV19 to TRBJ2-3, with no clear D. The germline V gene has CDR1 LNHDA and CDR2 SQIVND (reference sequence). This CDR3 is 13 amino acids long. V dropped 9 bases and J dropped 3 bases, with 13 bases sitting between them. CDR3 sequence (DNA): TGTGCCAGCACAGATTTAAGGACAGATACGCAGTATTTT. This gives the protein CASTDLRTDTQYF.

V usage is TRBV19 and J usage is TRBJ1-1; D is perhaps TRBD1 (5 bases). Trimming stripped 6 bases from V and 3 bases from J, with 11 bases between. The length of the CDR3 is 13 residues. Germline V CDR1 and CDR2: LNHDA, SQIVND (reference sequence). CDR3 residues: CASSVGVDTEAFF. CDR3 DNA: TGTGCCAGTAGCGTAGGGGTGGACACTGAAGCTTTCTTT.

V and J are TRBV7-3 and TRBJ2-3, with 8 bases lining up with TRBD2. V dropped 5 bases and J dropped 0; count of bases not matched to a gene: 13. CDR1 and CDR2 (germline): SGHTA, FQGTGA. The CDR3 length is 18 residues. CDR3 amino acids: CASSPISGGLTSTDTQYF. The CDR3 DNA reads as TGTGCCAGCAGCCCAATAAGCGGGGGACTTACTAGCACAGATACGCAGTATTTT.